This T cell receptor beta chain was captured in a study of shared clonotypes between healthy human individuals. The wider study: Per donor, CD8 memory used one plate, CD8 naive used two, CD4 memory used three and CD4 naive used three.

The CDR3 length is 13 residues. Trimming took off 6 bases at V and 3 bases at J, with 9 bases between the two ends. Germline assignment: CDR1 WSHSY and CDR2 SAAADI. A remark on this clone: Antigen: not known.

Per the study methods: ImmunoSEQ junction-only sequences lacked quality scores, so their filtering differed. Here immunoSEQ multiplex PCR was the method, and the copy in TCRdb shows in-frame clones only, minus some. V, J and clone size reflect that table, while D and trimming were determined from the DNA. The data contain about 2 million clones, 85% to 95% of them singletons. Whole-study findings and limits: Generally, estimated richness proved larger in naive subsets than it did in memory subsets. Clonotype sharing among donors likely depends on sequencing depth.

The source is a man aged 18 to 30 in good health. The J gene is TRBJ1-5, the V gene TRBV10-2; a weak D match, TRBD1 (5 bases). The sequenced sample was naive CD4+ T cells sorted from blood. Subset indicated: CD45RA+ positively selected. The CDR3 loop is CASRGQINQPQHF. Here the CDR3 DNA reads TGCGCCAGCAGAGGACAAATCAATCAGCCCCAGCATTTT.